The sequence of this T cell receptor beta chain was determined in a study of T cell responses to AZD1222 COVID-19 vaccine. There are 19 residues in the CDR3. The V gene lost 4 bases and the J gene lost 0 bases, with 21 bases spanning the gap. CDR1 is SEHNR and CDR2 is FQNEAQ in the germline V gene (reference sequence). The data were produced by immunoSEQ multiplex PCR, yet TCRdb's version contains in-frame clones alone and is incomplete. The sample holds about 180,000 clones, about 92% seen once. The chain is built from TRBV7-9 and TRBJ2-2; D is perhaps TRBD1 or TRBD2 (6 bases each). This clonotype was obtained from an adult in good health. The material sequenced was peripheral blood, taken on day 0 of AZD1222 vaccination. The CDR3 spells CASSSHPTWGAPNTGELFF. The CDR3 DNA reads TGTGCCAGCAGCTCCCACCCCACTTGGGGGGCCCCGAACACCGGGGAGCTGTTTTTT.